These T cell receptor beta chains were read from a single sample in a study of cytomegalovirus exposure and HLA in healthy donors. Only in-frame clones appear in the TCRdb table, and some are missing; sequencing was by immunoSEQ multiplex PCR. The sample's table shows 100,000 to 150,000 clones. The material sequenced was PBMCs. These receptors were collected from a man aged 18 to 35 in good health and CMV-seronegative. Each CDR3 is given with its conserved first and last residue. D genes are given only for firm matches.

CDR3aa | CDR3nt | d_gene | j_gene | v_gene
CASSSGSGTAGYGYTF | TGTGCCAGCAGTTCGGGCTCCGGGACAGCAGGCTATGGCTACACCTTC | TRBD1 | TRBJ1-2 | TRBV27
CASSLATGRKLFF | TGTGCCAGCAGCTTAGCGACAGGGAGGAAACTGTTTTTT | TRBD1 | TRBJ1-4 | TRBV11-2
CASSPQGRDQPQHF | TGTGCCAGCAGCCCACAGGGGCGCGATCAGCCCCAGCATTTT | TRBD1 | TRBJ1-5 | TRBV27
CASSLQRTADEQYF | TGTGCCAGCAGCTTGCAACGGACAGCGGACGAGCAGTACTTC | . | TRBJ2-7 | TRBV5-4
CASSRGQVNTEAFF | TGTGCCAGCAGTCGGGGACAGGTGAACACTGAAGCTTTCTTT | TRBD1 | TRBJ1-1 | TRBV5-4
CASSYDTGSPLHF | TGTGCCAGCAGTTACGATACTGGTTCACCCCTCCACTTT | . | TRBJ1-6 | TRBV6-5
CASSSTDTEAFF | TGTGCCAGCAGTTCGACTGACACTGAAGCTTTCTTT | . | TRBJ1-1 | TRBV27
CASTLRDRVYNEQFF | TGTGCCAGCACACTCCGGGACAGGGTCTACAATGAGCAGTTCTTC | TRBD1 | TRBJ2-1 | TRBV9
CASSRSAYEQYF | TGTGCCAGTAGTCGCAGCGCCTACGAGCAGTACTTC | . | TRBJ2-7 | TRBV19
CATGLDALREQFF | TGTGCCACCGGACTAGATGCTCTGAGAGAGCAGTTCTTC | TRBD2 | TRBJ2-1 | TRBV6-1
CSVGGISYNEQFF | TGCAGCGTCGGGGGTATTTCCTACAATGAGCAGTTCTTC | . | TRBJ2-1 | TRBV29-1
CAWRSGARVDSPLHF | TGTGCCTGGAGGTCAGGGGCCCGGGTCGACTCACCCCTCCACTTT | . | TRBJ1-6 | TRBV30
CAWSIGGGDTGELFF | TGTGCCTGGAGTATCGGCGGGGGGGACACCGGGGAGCTGTTTTTT | TRBD2 | TRBJ2-2 | TRBV30
CASSRDPNSGSTIYF | TGTGCCAGCAGCCGGGATCCCAACTCTGGAAGCACCATATATTTT | . | TRBJ1-3 | TRBV5-8
CASSATSGRFEQFF | TGTGCCAGCAGTGCTACTAGCGGGAGATTTGAGCAGTTCTTC | TRBD2 | TRBJ2-1 | TRBV6-6
CASSLGEPGGWTEAFF | TGTGCCAGCAGCTTAGGCGAGCCGGGGGGATGGACTGAAGCTTTCTTT | . | TRBJ1-1 | TRBV13
CASSSRTGNTEAFF | TGCGCCAGCAGCTCGAGAACAGGGAACACTGAAGCTTTCTTT | . | TRBJ1-1 | TRBV5-1
CASSLGTGGWGETQYF | TGCGCCAGCAGCCTGGGGACAGGGGGATGGGGAGAGACCCAGTACTTC | TRBD1 | TRBJ2-5 | TRBV5-1
CASSFRNPQNTEAFF | TGTGCCAGCAGTTTTAGAAACCCGCAGAACACTGAAGCTTTCTTT | . | TRBJ1-1 | TRBV27
CASSYSGGTEAFF | TGTGCCAGCAGTTACTCGGGGGGGACTGAAGCTTTCTTT | . | TRBJ1-1 | TRBV6-5
CASSLGLARNEQFF | TGTGCCAGCAGCCTGGGACTAGCGAGGAATGAGCAGTTCTTC | TRBD2 | TRBJ2-1 | TRBV7-9
CASSLTGGPTKEQYF | TGCGCCAGCAGCCTCACAGGGGGCCCTACCAAAGAGCAGTACTTC | TRBD1 | TRBJ2-7 | TRBV5-1
CASSPPLGANTEAFF | TGTGCCAGCTCACCACCTTTAGGGGCGAACACTGAAGCTTTCTTT | . | TRBJ1-1 | TRBV18
CASSAGQANTEAFF | TGTGCCAGTAGTGCCGGACAAGCGAACACTGAAGCTTTCTTT | . | TRBJ1-1 | TRBV19
CASSPGQGEKLFF | TGTGCCAGCTCACCCGGACAGGGTGAAAAACTGTTTTTT | TRBD1 | TRBJ1-4 | TRBV18
CASSSTSGQGPNEQFF | TGTGCCAGCAGCTCCACGTCGGGACAGGGTCCAAATGAGCAGTTCTTC | TRBD1 | TRBJ2-1 | TRBV11-2
CASSYGAGGFYEQYF | TGTGCCAGCAGTTACGGTGCGGGAGGGTTCTACGAGCAGTACTTC | TRBD2 | TRBJ2-7 | TRBV6-5
CASSTTGGSRGYTF | TGTGCCAGCAGTACCACGGGGGGCTCGAGGGGCTACACCTTC | . | TRBJ1-2 | TRBV28
CASSSLAGGHTGELFF | TGCGCCAGCAGCTCCCTAGCGGGAGGGCACACCGGGGAGCTGTTTTTT | TRBD2 | TRBJ2-2 | TRBV5-1
CASSSGGRPLQETQYF | TGCGCCAGCAGTAGCGGGGGCCGCCCCTTACAAGAGACCCAGTACTTC | TRBD2 | TRBJ2-5 | TRBV5-1
CASSMDRRVEAFF | TGTGCCAGTAGCATGGACAGGCGCGTTGAAGCTTTCTTT | TRBD1 | TRBJ1-1 | TRBV19
CASRNSRVPTPSTYGYTF | TGTGCCAGTAGGAATTCCAGGGTACCCACCCCTTCCACCTATGGCTACACCTTC | . | TRBJ1-2 | TRBV19
CSAKEVGGVNSEAFF | TGCAGCGCCAAGGAGGTAGGGGGAGTAAATTCTGAAGCTTTCTTT | . | TRBJ1-1 | TRBV29-1
CASSLAEGSQYF | TGCGCCAGCAGCTTGGCCGAGGGCAGCCAGTACTTC | . | TRBJ2-4 | TRBV5-1
CASSWSWEGGGSYEQYF | TGTGCCAGCAGTTGGAGTTGGGAGGGAGGGGGCTCCTACGAGCAGTACTTC | . | TRBJ2-7 | TRBV28
CASSVGTDSSYEQYF | TGTGCCAGCAGCGTTGGGACAGATAGCTCCTACGAGCAGTACTTC | TRBD1 | TRBJ2-7 | TRBV9
CASSISGTATLGETQYF | TGTGCCAGTAGTATCTCCGGGACTGCCACCTTAGGAGAGACCCAGTACTTC | . | TRBJ2-5 | TRBV19
CASSLDGTSGDTQYF | TGTGCCAGCAGCTTAGATGGGACTAGCGGGGATACGCAGTATTTT | TRBD2 | TRBJ2-3 | TRBV7-9
CASTNTGGSYEQYF | TGTGCCAGTACCAACACGGGTGGGTCCTACGAGCAGTACTTC | . | TRBJ2-7 | TRBV19
CASSSGAGELFF | TGTGCCAGCAGCTCCGGAGCCGGGGAGCTGTTTTTT | . | TRBJ2-2 | TRBV5-4
CASSIDAPMFRQGDQPQHF | TGTGCCAGTAGTATAGATGCGCCCATGTTCCGCCAGGGCGATCAGCCCCAGCATTTT | . | TRBJ1-5 | TRBV19
CASSLVKGRTNEKLFF | TGTGCCAGCAGCTTAGTAAAGGGGAGGACTAATGAAAAACTGTTTTTT | . | TRBJ1-4 | TRBV7-9
CASSAGTNEQYF | TGTGCCAGCAGTGCCGGGACAAACGAGCAGTACTTC | . | TRBJ2-7 | TRBV28
CASSSSDRVNQPQHF | TGTGCCAGCAGCTCCTCGGACAGGGTGAATCAGCCCCAGCATTTT | TRBD1 | TRBJ1-5 | TRBV7-9
CASSLPTAEAFF | TGCGCCAGCAGCTTGCCTACAGCTGAAGCTTTCTTT | . | TRBJ1-1 | TRBV5-1
CASSKRGDSGNTIYF | TGTGCCAGCAGCAAAAGAGGAGACTCTGGAAACACCATATATTTT | . | TRBJ1-3 | TRBV7-8
CASSPRQDRYGYTF | TGTGCCAGCAGTCCCCGGCAGGATCGCTATGGCTACACCTTC | . | TRBJ1-2 | TRBV27
CASSLGRGGSDEQFF | TGTGCCAGCAGCTTAGGGCGGGGGGGCTCCGATGAGCAGTTCTTC | TRBD2 | TRBJ2-1 | TRBV11-2
CASSLLTGKGGYTF | TGTGCCAGCAGCCTATTGACAGGAAAAGGCGGCTACACCTTC | . | TRBJ1-2 | TRBV2
CASSRQGSTNEKLFF | TGTGCCAGCAGCAGACAGGGATCAACTAATGAAAAACTGTTTTTT | TRBD1 | TRBJ1-4 | TRBV4-2